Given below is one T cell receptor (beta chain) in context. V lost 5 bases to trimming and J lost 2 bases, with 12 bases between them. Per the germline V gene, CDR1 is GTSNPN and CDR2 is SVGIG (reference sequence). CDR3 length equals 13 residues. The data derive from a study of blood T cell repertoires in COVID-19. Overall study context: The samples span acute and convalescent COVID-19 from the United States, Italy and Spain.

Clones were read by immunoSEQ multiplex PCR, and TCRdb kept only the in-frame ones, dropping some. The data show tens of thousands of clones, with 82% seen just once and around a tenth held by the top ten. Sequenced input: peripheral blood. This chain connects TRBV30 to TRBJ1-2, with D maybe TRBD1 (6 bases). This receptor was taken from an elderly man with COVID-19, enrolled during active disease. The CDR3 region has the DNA TGTGCCTGGGGGGGCCAGGCGAACTATGGCTACACCTTC. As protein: CAWGGQANYGYTF.